The 25 T cell receptor beta chains presented below share a single source sample, sequenced in a study of blood T cell repertoires in COVID-19 (dated by TCRdb to about 2020). Libraries were constructed by the immunoSEQ multiplex PCR assay. TCRdb took over this immuneACCESS table, retaining in-frame rearrangements with V and J assigned. Such tables are incomplete; in checked studies, under half of the missing clones stem from an unresolved V gene, and the remainder is unexplained. The sample includes some 61,000 clones, with roughly 90% observed a single time. Roughly 8.8% of the sample is in the top ten clones. What was sequenced was peripheral blood. The receptors were gathered from a man younger than 40 with acute or convalescent COVID-19.

The chain has TRBV9 and TRBJ2-5; no definite D call. Deletions cut 4 bases from V and 2 bases from J, with 9 bases between. This CDR3 comprises 13 residues. In germline, CDR1 is SGDLS, CDR2 YYNGEE. CDR3 sequence: CASSSTPQETQYF. The CDR3 nucleotides are TGTGCCAGCAGCTCTACCCCGCAAGAGACCCAGTACTTC.

The rearrangement uses TRBV7-9 and TRBJ2-3, with D perhaps matching TRBD1 (5 bases). CDR1 and CDR2 from the germline V gene are SEHNR and FQNEAQ (reference sequence). The CDR3 covers 12 residues. Trimming stripped 9 bases from V and 2 bases from J, with 9 bases between. In nucleotides, the CDR3 is TGTGCCAGAAGACAGCCCACAGATACGCAGTATTTT. As protein: CARRQPTDTQYF. The full variable domain, rest sourced from reference TRBV7-9 and TRBJ2-3, is DTGVSQNPRHKITKRGQNVTFRCDPISEHNRLYWYRQTLGQGPEFLTYFQNEAQLEKSRLLSDRFSAERPKGSFSTLEIQRTEQGDSAMYLCARRQPTDTQYFGPGTRLTVL.

V is TRBV5-6 and J is TRBJ1-4, with a tentative D call TRBD1 (5 bases). This CDR3 comprises 14 residues. Trimming stripped 0 bases from V and 8 bases from J, with 11 bases between. Germline V CDR1 and CDR2: SGHDT, YYEEEE. CDR3 residues: CASSLDIQDEKLFF. CDR3 in DNA: TGTGCCAGCAGCTTGGATATACAGGACGAAAAACTGTTTTTT.

The chain links TRBV7-2 to TRBJ1-1; a weak D match, TRBD1 (6 bases). V was trimmed by 7 bases and J by 1 base, leaving 13 bases between them. Germline values: CDR1 SGHTA, CDR2 FQGNSA. The CDR3 loop spans 14 amino acids. CDR3 sequence: CASTWGQGNTEAFF. CDR3 DNA sequence: TGTGCCAGCACCTGGGGACAAGGGAACACTGAAGCTTTCTTT.

The J gene is TRBJ1-1, the V gene TRBV9; possibly TRBD1 for D (6 bases). This CDR3 contains 15 residues. The germline V gene encodes CDR1 SGDLS and CDR2 YYNGEE. The V and J ends lost 0 bases and 1 base respectively, with 10 bases between them. CDR3 amino acids: CASSVDLGANTEAFF. The CDR3 DNA reads as TGTGCCAGCAGCGTAGATTTGGGGGCGAACACTGAAGCTTTCTTT.

This clone was picked up one time. This rearrangement joins TRBV28 to TRBJ2-7; TRBD2 matches at 11 bases. The CDR3 extends over 13 amino acids. The J segment lost 7 bases and the V segment lost 11 bases, leaving 10 bases of the junction unmatched. Germline values: CDR1 MDHEN, CDR2 SYDVKM. The CDR3 sequence is CAGRTSGSGEQYF. CDR3 nucleotides: TGTGCCGGAAGAACTAGCGGGAGTGGGGAGCAGTACTTC.

This chain links TRBV27 with TRBJ2-3, with D possibly being TRBD1 (6 bases). V was trimmed by 8 bases and J by 2 bases, leaving 17 bases between them. Germline V gene lookup returns CDR1 MNHEY and CDR2 SMNVEV (reference sequence). The CDR3 runs to 15 residues. CDR3 in DNA: TGTGCCAGCCGATATCGGGACACAATCACAGATACGCAGTATTTT. It encodes CASRYRDTITDTQYF.

The chain joins TRBV7-9 to TRBJ1-2, with a possible D match to TRBD1 (6 bases). The V gene lost 5 bases and the J gene lost 6 bases, with 16 bases spanning the gap. The CDR3 loop spans 14 amino acids. Germline V lookup: CDR1 SEHNR, CDR2 FQNEAQ (reference sequence). The CDR3 here is CASSGTGKLDGYTF. CDR3 DNA sequence: TGTGCCAGCAGCGGTACAGGGAAGCTGGATGGCTACACCTTC.

This clone was counted between two and nine times. This sequence joins TRBV5-4 and TRBJ2-7; 9 bases map to TRBD2. CDR1 is SGHNT, CDR2 YYREEE, per germline (reference sequence). The CDR3 has 15 residues. J gave up 7 bases and V 0 bases, and 8 bases lay outside the gene matches. CDR3 sequence reads: CASSLAGGRAPEQYF. Here the CDR3 DNA reads TGTGCCAGCAGCTTGGCGGGCGGGAGGGCCCCAGAGCAGTACTTC.

The chain has TRBV7-8 and TRBJ2-5; D might be TRBD1 (6 bases). The CDR3 consists of 14 residues. The V end was cut by 5 bases, the J end by 5 bases, with 15 bases between. In germline, CDR1 is SGHVS, CDR2 FQNEAQ. The CDR3 region is CASSPTPRGETQYF. CDR3 nucleotide sequence: TGTGCCAGCAGCCCTACCCCAAGGGGGGAGACCCAGTACTTC.

This chain joins TRBV7-3 and TRBJ2-2; D might be TRBD2 (5 bases). The CDR3 has 15 residues. CDR1 and CDR2 (germline): SGHTA, FQGTGA. Trimming removed 1 base at V and 2 bases at J, with 8 bases between. The CDR3 protein is CASSLNGLNTGELFF. DNA of the CDR3: TGTGCCAGCAGCTTAAACGGACTTAACACCGGGGAGCTGTTTTTT.

This rearrangement joins TRBV27 to TRBJ2-7, with D possibly matching TRBD1 (6 bases). This CDR3 has 13 residues. Germline-derived CDR1 and CDR2 are MNHEY and SMNVEV (reference sequence). V was cut by 6 bases and J by 3 bases, with 12 bases left in between. The CDR3 sequence: CASSDTGFYEQYF. CDR3 coding DNA: TGTGCCAGCAGCGATACAGGGTTCTACGAGCAGTACTTC.

This clone showed up just once. The rearrangement links TRBV4-1 to TRBJ1-2; D possibly corresponds to TRBD1 (5 bases). Germline-derived CDR1 and CDR2 are MGHRA and YSYEKL. The V gene lost 1 base and the J gene lost 5 bases, with 11 bases spanning the gap. The CDR3 runs 14 residues. DNA of the CDR3: TGCGCCAGCAGCCAAGTGGAAGGGGCTTATGGCTACACCTTC. Translation: CASSQVEGAYGYTF.

The chain carries TRBV4-3 and TRBJ2-2; weak D call: TRBD1 (5 bases). V was clipped by 1 base and J by 6 bases, with 24 bases between them. Germline CDR1 and CDR2: LGHNA and YSLEER. The CDR3 spans 19 residues. Here the CDR3 reads CASSQGTGADGVSAGELFF. The CDR3 DNA sequence: TGCGCCAGCAGCCAAGGAACTGGGGCCGATGGGGTATCCGCCGGGGAGCTGTTTTTT.

The chain links TRBV9 to TRBJ2-2, with D perhaps TRBD2 (6 bases). Germline assignment: CDR1 SGDLS and CDR2 YYNGEE. V lost 7 bases, J lost 8 bases, and 18 bases lay in between. This CDR3 is 14 amino acids long. This chain's CDR3 is CASSLGLSTGELFF. The CDR3 DNA sequence: TGTGCCAGCTCCTTGGGACTCTCGACTGGGGAGCTGTTTTTT.

The chain has TRBV28 and TRBJ1-2; the D gene is possibly TRBD1 (6 bases). The CDR3 loop spans 15 amino acids. V lost 6 bases, J lost 3 bases, and 17 bases lay in between. CDR1 is MDHEN and CDR2 is SYDVKM in the germline V gene. CDR3 DNA sequence: TGTGCCAGCAGCGCTATAGAAGGGGGTTACTATGGCTACACCTTC. Protein product: CASSAIEGGYYGYTF.

The rearrangement links TRBV2 to TRBJ1-2; the D is unclear. The V end lost 7 bases, the J end lost 3 bases, and 15 bases lay between the germline ends. Germline CDR1 and CDR2: SNHLY and FYNNEI. The CDR3 is 14 amino acids. Here the CDR3 reads CASKRGDNDYGYTF. The CDR3 coding sequence is TGTGCCAGCAAAAGAGGAGATAACGACTATGGCTACACCTTC.

This clone appeared a few times. Other DNA sequences in the sample encode the same CDR3. The V gene is TRBV4-2, the J gene TRBJ2-1; 13 positions agree with TRBD2. The V gene's germline CDR1 is LGHNA and CDR2 YNFKEQ. The CDR3 runs 16 residues. V gave up 1 base and J gave up 4 bases; unmatched junction bases: 1. The CDR3 coding sequence is TGTGCCAGCAGCCAAGGGACTAGCGGGAGTTACAATGAGCAGTTCTTC. Encoded protein: CASSQGTSGSYNEQFF.

V is TRBV19 and J is TRBJ1-4; 7 nucleotides match TRBD1. The CDR3 extends over 14 amino acids. The V and J ends lost 8 bases and 4 bases, in that order; junction bases with no gene match: 7. Looked up from germline, CDR1 is LNHDA and CDR2 is SQIVND (reference sequence). The CDR3 sequence: CASRVGQVNEKLFF. In DNA, the CDR3 is TGTGCCAGTCGGGTTGGACAGGTTAATGAAAAACTGTTTTTT.

This clone was seen once. The chain has TRBV28 and TRBJ2-4; no definite D call. The CDR3 runs to 12 residues. Germline-derived CDR1 and CDR2 are MDHEN and SYDVKM. Trimming took 6 bases from V and 9 from J, leaving 12 bases between them. CDR3 nucleotide sequence: TGTGCCAGCAGCCCCCCAGATATCATTCAGTACTTC. Translated: CASSPPDIIQYF. Full variable domain (outside the CDR3, taken from reference TRBV28 and TRBJ2-4): DVKVTQSSRYLVKRTGEKVFLECVQDMDHENMFWYRQDPGLGLRLIYFSYDVKMKEKGDIPEGYSVSREKKERFSLILESASTNQTSMYLCASSPPDIIQYFGAGTRLSVL.

The CDR3 DNA reads as TGTGCCAGCAGCTCTAGCGGACTCTACAATGAGCAGTTCTTC. This codes for CASSSSGLYNEQFF. This chain links TRBV7-3 with TRBJ2-1, with 7 positions matching TRBD2. J lost 3 bases, V lost 4 bases, and 3 bases had no gene match. CDR1 and CDR2 from the germline V gene are SGHTA and FQGTGA. The CDR3 runs 14 residues.

The chain uses TRBV19 and TRBJ1-1, with D perhaps matching TRBD1 (5 bases). Germline V gene data show CDR1 as LNHDA and CDR2 as SQIVND (reference sequence). V lost 0 bases and J lost 9, with 14 bases in between. The CDR3 runs 14 residues. The CDR3 loop reads CASSIDQGAAKAFF. DNA for the CDR3: TGTGCCAGTAGTATAGATCAAGGGGCAGCGAAAGCTTTCTTT. Full variable domain (missing parts from reference TRBV19 and TRBJ1-1): DGGITQSPKYLFRKEGQNVTLSCEQNLNHDAMYWYRQDPGQGLRLIYYSQIVNDFQKGDIAEGYSVSREKKESFPLTVTSAQKNPTAFYLCASSIDQGAAKAFFGQGTRLTVV.

This clone was observed a few times. The chain joins TRBV28 to TRBJ1-2; maybe TRBD1 (6 bases). The CDR3 length is 13 residues. V gave up 3 bases and J gave up 5 bases, with 10 bases separating them. Germline CDR1 is MDHEN and CDR2 is SYDVKM. The CDR3 loop is CASSFRGGYGYTF. The CDR3 DNA reads TGTGCCAGCAGTTTTAGGGGGGGATATGGCTACACCTTC.

This rearrangement joins TRBV4-2 to TRBJ2-3; 7 nucleotides match TRBD2. J lost 0 bases, V lost 0 bases, and 6 bases had no gene match. The CDR3 loop spans 17 amino acids. The germline CDR1 and CDR2 sequences are LGHNA and YNFKEQ. CDR3 loop: CASSQDYSAGSTDTQYF. DNA of the CDR3: TGTGCCAGCAGCCAAGATTACTCAGCGGGAAGCACAGATACGCAGTATTTT.

V and J are TRBV7-2 and TRBJ2-7; possible D gene TRBD2, 6 bases. With 2 bases removed from V and 7 bases from J, the gap between germline ends came to 24 bases. This CDR3 region has 17 residues. Germline V gene sequence: CDR1 SGHTA, CDR2 FQGNSA. This CDR3 is CASSLQSTGTPPLEQYF. CDR3 nucleotides: TGTGCCAGCAGCTTACAGTCGACCGGGACTCCCCCTTTGGAGCAGTACTTC.